Sequencing of this T cell receptor beta chain was carried out in a study of CD8 T cells in Susac syndrome. Random hexamers were used to reverse transcribe the RNA input (0.5 to 1 ug). Amplification of TCR beta CDR3 spanned 54 Vbeta and 13 Jbeta via immunoSEQ multiplex PCR. TCRdb fed the immunoSEQ multiplex PCR reads into MiXCR, producing one record per CDR3 protein. Here the sample spans around 270,000 distinct CDR3 sequences, roughly 85% being singletons. TEMRA cells were FACS-enriched and CD8+ and CD4+ T cells negatively isolated. Sequencing was performed on CD8+ T cells from PBMCs. This clonotype originated in a human donor with multiple sclerosis.

CDR3 residues: CASRWTSNNEQFF. Here the CDR3 DNA reads TGTGCCAGCAGGTGGACTAGCAACAATGAGCAGTTCTTC. This sequence joins TRBV28 and TRBJ2-1; 8 bases agree with TRBD2. Trimming removed 6 bases from V and 5 bases from J; junction bases left unmatched: 3. The germline gives CDR1 MDHEN, CDR2 SYDVKM. This CDR3 region has 13 residues.